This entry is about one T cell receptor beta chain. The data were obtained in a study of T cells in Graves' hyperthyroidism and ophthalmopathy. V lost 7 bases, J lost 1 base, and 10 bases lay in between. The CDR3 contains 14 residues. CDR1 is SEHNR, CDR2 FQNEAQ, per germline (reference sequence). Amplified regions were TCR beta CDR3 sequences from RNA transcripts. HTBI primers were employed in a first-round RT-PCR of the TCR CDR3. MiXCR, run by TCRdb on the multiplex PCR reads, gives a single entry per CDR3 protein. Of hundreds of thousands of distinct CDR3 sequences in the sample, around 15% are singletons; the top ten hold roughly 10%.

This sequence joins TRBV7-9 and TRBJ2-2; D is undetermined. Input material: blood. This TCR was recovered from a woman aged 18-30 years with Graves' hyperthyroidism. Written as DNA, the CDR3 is TGTGCCAGCATCGAACGGATGAACACCGGGGAGCTGTTTTTT. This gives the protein CASIERMNTGELFF. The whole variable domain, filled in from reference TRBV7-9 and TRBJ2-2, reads DTGVSQNPRHKITKRGQNVTFRCDPISEHNRLYWYRQTLGQGPEFLTYFQNEAQLEKSRLLSDRFSAERPKGSFSTLEIQRTEQGDSAMYLCASIERMNTGELFFGEGSRLTVL.